The clone carrying this TCR beta chain was recorded at least ten times. The antigen remains unidentified. This sample is part of a study of identical twins. Study-level findings and limits: Abundant cord blood beta clonotypes carried fewer insertions; memory repertoires showed none.

Template switching added a universal primer site; cDNA carried unique molecular identifiers. TCRdb re-derived calls from the 5' RACE reads in MiXCR, one entry per CDR3 protein. The sample carries around 680,000 distinct CDR3 sequences, less than 10% recorded once. The germline gives CDR1 MGHDK, CDR2 SYGVNS. The ends lost 4 bases at V and 4 bases at J; junction bases unmatched: 14. The CDR3 contains 19 residues. Everyone who donated was a healthy Caucasian. In addition, the sample was reused for a study of yellow fever vaccine responses in identical twins. As that study records: Reports say the vaccine T cell response in twins looked partly convergent and partly personalized.

The sample taken for sequencing was PBMCs. The clonotype was recovered from a woman under 30 in good health. The chain carries TRBV25-1 and TRBJ2-1, with TRBD2 matching over 12 bases. Written as DNA, the CDR3 is TGTGCCAGCAGTGCCCCGGGACTAGCGGGTGTGGGGGTTTACAATGAGCAGTTCTTC. This gives the protein CASSAPGLAGVGVYNEQFF.